These 30 T cell receptor beta chains came from one sample sequenced in a study of T cells after yellow fever vaccination. One entry per CDR3 protein results from TCRdb running MiXCR on the 5' RACE reads. The sample lists approximately 550,000 distinct CDR3 sequences; approximately 13% were seen once. Specimen: PBMCs, collected on the day of the yellow fever booster vaccination. These receptors originate from a man between 25 and 39 years old who received the YFV17D yellow fever vaccine.

The V gene is TRBV10-3, the J gene TRBJ1-5; D gene uncertain. Germline V gene lookup returns CDR1 ENHRY and CDR2 SYGVKD. The CDR3 runs 12 residues. V lost 0 bases and J lost 7, with 4 bases in between. The CDR3 region has the DNA TGTGCCATCAGTGAGTCGGGACAGCCCCAGCATTTT. It translates to CAISESGQPQHF.

This clonotype was found many times. The chain links TRBV20-1 to TRBJ1-1, with D unresolved. Between the trimmed V and J ends, which lost 3 bases and 2 bases, there was a span of 7 bases. This CDR3 spans 12 amino acids. Per the germline V gene, CDR1 is DFQATT and CDR2 is SNEGSKA (reference sequence). CDR3 amino acids: CSAREGNTEAFF. The CDR3 coding sequence is TGCAGTGCTAGGGAGGGAAACACTGAAGCTTTCTTT.

In its sample, this clonotype was seen many times. This sequence joins TRBV29-1 and TRBJ2-3; 15 bases map to TRBD2. Germline V gene data show CDR1 as SQVTM and CDR2 as ANQGSEA. The ends lost 6 bases at V and 0 bases at J; junction bases unmatched: 10. This CDR3 is 18 amino acids long. The CDR3 region is CSVAWTSGRAVSTDTQYF. The DNA of the CDR3 is TGCAGCGTCGCCTGGACTAGCGGGAGGGCCGTTAGCACAGATACGCAGTATTTT.

This clonotype has at least ten counts. The rearrangement joins TRBV7-8 to TRBJ2-7, with D possibly matching TRBD1 (5 bases). Trimming removed 5 bases from V and 3 bases from J, with 14 bases in between. The CDR3 is 14 amino acids. CDR1 and CDR2 from the germline V gene are SGHVS and FQNEAQ. CDR3 bases: TGTGCCAGCAGCCCGACAGTGGTTGGCTACGAGCAGTACTTC. Protein product: CASSPTVVGYEQYF.

The sample holds a few counts of this clonotype. The gene calls are TRBV27 and TRBJ2-2; D is ambiguous. Germline loops: CDR1 MNHEY, CDR2 SMNVEV (reference sequence). Trimming took off 6 bases at V and 8 bases at J, with 7 bases between the two ends. This CDR3 is built from 11 residues. Here the CDR3 reads CASRSFGELFF. The CDR3 region has the DNA TGTGCCAGCAGAAGTTTTGGGGAGCTGTTTTTT.

The V gene is TRBV6-5, the J gene TRBJ2-7; D unresolved. CDR3 length equals 17 residues. Germline V gene sequence: CDR1 MNHEY, CDR2 SVGAGI. V was shortened by 2 bases and J by 2 bases, with 19 bases between the two germline ends. The chain's CDR3 is CASSYSPTERNPYEQYF. The CDR3 bases are TGTGCCAGCAGTTACAGCCCAACTGAGAGAAATCCCTACGAGCAGTACTTC.

This clonotype came up a few times. The chain links TRBV5-1 to TRBJ2-7; D is possibly TRBD1 or TRBD2 (5 bases each). V was clipped by 5 bases and J by 7 bases, with 16 bases between them. The CDR3 runs 13 residues. CDR1 is SGHRS, CDR2 YFSETQ, per germline. The CDR3 coding sequence is TGCGCCAGCAGTGGGGGAGCACCAGGAGAGCAGTACTTC. This encodes CASSGGAPGEQYF.

The chain is built from TRBV10-3 and TRBJ2-7; 7 nucleotides align to TRBD2. V shed 5 bases and J 5 bases; nucleotides not matched to a gene: 6. There are 13 residues in the CDR3. Germline V gene lookup returns CDR1 ENHRY and CDR2 SYGVKD. Here the CDR3 DNA reads TGTGCCATCAGTTCCGGACTAGGGAACGAGCAGTACTTC. It is translated as CAISSGLGNEQYF.

This clonotype has just a few counts. The V gene is TRBV7-8, the J gene TRBJ2-1; 7 bases are a match to TRBD2. J lost 0 bases, V lost 5 bases, and 10 bases had no gene match. CDR1 and CDR2 from the germline V gene are SGHVS and FQNEAQ. CDR3 length: 17 amino acids. CDR3 sequence (DNA): TGTGCCAGCAGCCAGCGGGACTTTTTAAGCTCCTACAATGAGCAGTTCTTC. It specifies CASSQRDFLSSYNEQFF.

The chain joins TRBV7-9 to TRBJ1-5; D is ambiguous. The germline V gene encodes CDR1 SEHNR and CDR2 FQNEAQ (reference sequence). The V and J ends lost 1 base and 1 base respectively, with 11 bases between them. The CDR3 has 16 amino acids. The chain's CDR3 is CASSLGPVGSNQPQHF. The DNA of the CDR3 is TGTGCCAGCAGCTTAGGCCCCGTAGGGAGCAATCAGCCCCAGCATTTT. Full variable domain (missing parts from reference TRBV7-9 and TRBJ1-5): DTGVSQNPRHKITKRGQNVTFRCDPISEHNRLYWYRQTLGQGPEFLTYFQNEAQLEKSRLLSDRFSAERPKGSFSTLEIQRTEQGDSAMYLCASSLGPVGSNQPQHFGDGTRLSIL.

This clonotype was detected a few times. The DNA for the CDR3 is TGTGCCAGCAGCTTACTGGGTGGGGATTCCTACAATGAGCAGTTCTTC. It is translated as CASSLLGGDSYNEQFF. V and J are TRBV7-3 and TRBJ2-1; D is undetermined. CDR1 is SGHTA and CDR2 is FQGTGA in the germline V gene. Trimming cost V 2 bases and J 1 base, with 12 bases left between them. There are 16 residues in the CDR3.

This clonotype was recorded a few times. The chain combines TRBV12-3 or TRBV12-4 with TRBJ2-2; tentatively, D is TRBD1 (6 bases). With 4 bases removed from V and 6 bases from J, the gap between germline ends came to 12 bases. This CDR3 has 14 amino acids. CDR3 coding DNA: TGTGCCAGCAGTTCCGACAGGTTTTCCGGGGAGCTGTTTTTT. Translated: CASSSDRFSGELFF.

This clonotype appeared many times. The chain carries TRBV5-1 and TRBJ1-1; D might be TRBD1 (5 bases). CDR3 length equals 12 residues. The V gene lost 3 bases and the J gene lost 5 bases, with 8 bases spanning the gap. The V gene's germline CDR1 is SGHRS and CDR2 YFSETQ. The CDR3 DNA is TGCGCCAGCAGCTCGGGGGGAACTGAAGCTTTCTTT. It is translated as CASSSGGTEAFF.

This clonotype was counted a few times. The chain combines TRBV20-1 with TRBJ1-1; D is ambiguous. The CDR3 has 12 amino acids. Germline V gives CDR1 DFQATT, CDR2 SNEGSKA (reference sequence). CDR3 sequence (DNA): TGCGGACCAGGCCCGATGAACACTGAAGCTTTCTTT. It specifies CGPGPMNTEAFF.

This clonotype occurred many times. The chain joins TRBV6-5 to TRBJ1-1; no clear D gene. V lost 6 bases and J 0 bases, leaving 2 bases between the germline ends. CDR1 is MNHEY and CDR2 is SVGAGI in the germline V gene. The CDR3 length is 11 residues. CDR3 loop: CASRVNTEAFF. In DNA, the CDR3 is TGTGCCAGCAGGGTGAACACTGAAGCTTTCTTT.

This clonotype was recorded many times. V is TRBV6-5 and J is TRBJ2-5; D tentatively reads TRBD1 or TRBD2 (5 bases each). The CDR3 runs 15 residues. Germline V gene data show CDR1 as MNHEY and CDR2 as SVGAGI. Trimming took 8 bases from V and 2 from J, leaving 18 bases between them. As DNA, the CDR3 is TGTGCCAGCCGCCACGCCGGGGCCGATCAAGAGACCCAGTACTTC. Translated, it gives CASRHAGADQETQYF.

The sample holds a few counts of this clonotype. The rearrangement joins TRBV20-1 to TRBJ2-5; D assignment may be TRBD1 or TRBD2 (7 bases each). This CDR3 region has 15 residues. The V end was cut by 3 bases, the J end by 2 bases, with 16 bases between. Germline CDR1 is DFQATT and CDR2 is SNEGSKA (reference sequence). The CDR3 sequence: CSARGGGRFQETQYF. CDR3 bases: TGCAGTGCTAGGGGAGGGGGCCGTTTTCAAGAGACCCAGTACTTC.

The rearrangement links TRBV12-3 or TRBV12-4 to TRBJ1-2; possible D gene TRBD1, 5 bases. The CDR3 covers 13 residues. The V gene lost 4 bases and the J gene lost 12 bases, with 18 bases spanning the gap. The CDR3 loop reads CASSYPGNTGDTF. DNA for the CDR3: TGTGCCAGCAGTTACCCAGGGAATACGGGGGACACCTTC.

V gene TRBV7-2 combines with J gene TRBJ2-3, with no clear D. The germline V gene encodes CDR1 SGHTA and CDR2 FQGNSA. V dropped 7 bases and J dropped 0 bases, with 11 bases sitting between them. This CDR3 is built from 14 residues. CDR3 protein: CASTLDASTDTQYF. The CDR3 bases are TGTGCCAGCACCTTGGACGCTAGCACAGATACGCAGTATTTT.

This clonotype was observed a handful of times. The chain joins TRBV20-1 to TRBJ2-1; TRBD2 matches at 12 bases. This CDR3 is 15 amino acids long. Germline V gives CDR1 DFQATT, CDR2 SNEGSKA (reference sequence). Unmatched junction bases numbered 4, after V lost 0 bases and J lost 7 bases. The CDR3: CSAREGLAGLNEQFF. CDR3 DNA: TGCAGTGCTAGAGAGGGACTAGCGGGTCTTAATGAGCAGTTCTTC.

This clonotype showed up just a few times. The chain employs TRBV6-1 and TRBJ2-2; tentatively, D is TRBD1 (6 bases). Germline V gene sequence: CDR1 MNHNS, CDR2 SASEGT. The CDR3 loop spans 13 amino acids. V shed 8 bases and J shed 4 bases, with 11 bases lying between them. The DNA of the CDR3 is TGTGCCAGCTTGAGAGGGGGCACCGGGGAGCTGTTTTTT. Translating gives CASLRGGTGELFF.

V gene TRBV20-1 combines with J gene TRBJ2-1; 8 nucleotides line up with TRBD2. V was pared by 6 bases and J by 8 bases, with 6 bases of the junction left unmatched. CDR1 is DFQATT, CDR2 SNEGSKA, per germline (reference sequence). The CDR3 extends over 12 amino acids. The CDR3 is CSAPKAGDEQFF. CDR3 coding DNA: TGCAGTGCACCCAAAGCGGGAGATGAGCAGTTCTTC.

This clonotype was seen a few times. The J gene is TRBJ2-3, the V gene TRBV28; no clear D. The CDR3 is 14 amino acids. CDR1 is MDHEN, CDR2 SYDVKM, per germline. V was pared by 4 bases and J by 6 bases, with 14 bases between. This CDR3 reads CASSSPVGVDTQYF. CDR3 DNA sequence: TGTGCCAGCAGTTCGCCGGTTGGGGTCGATACGCAGTATTTT.

This clonotype has just a few counts. This chain connects TRBV15 to TRBJ2-3, with D possibly matching TRBD1 (5 bases). V was cut by 3 bases and J by 4 bases, with 17 bases left in between. The CDR3 is 16 residues long. The V gene's germline CDR1 is LNHNV and CDR2 YYDKDF (reference sequence). The CDR3 here is CATSSDSYTRADTQYF. The CDR3 region has the DNA TGTGCCACCAGCAGTGACAGTTACACCAGGGCAGATACGCAGTATTTT.

This clonotype came up a few times. The chain employs TRBV27 and TRBJ1-1; no reliable D call. Germline V gene sequence: CDR1 MNHEY, CDR2 SMNVEV (reference sequence). The CDR3 runs to 14 residues. Between the trimmed V and J ends, which lost 3 bases and 1 base, there was a span of 9 bases. Here the CDR3 reads CASSFKIRNTEAFF. CDR3 coding DNA: TGTGCCAGCAGTTTTAAGATCCGGAACACTGAAGCTTTCTTT.

This clonotype was counted between two and nine times. This chain links TRBV9 with TRBJ2-1; D perhaps matches TRBD2 (6 bases). Trimming cost V 0 bases and J 3 bases, with 10 bases left between them. In germline, CDR1 is SGDLS, CDR2 YYNGEE. This CDR3 has 15 amino acids. As DNA, the CDR3 is TGTGCCAGCAGCGTAGAAGGGCGGGACTACAATGAGCAGTTCTTC. Residues: CASSVEGRDYNEQFF.

The sample holds many counts of this clonotype. The V call is TRBV6-5, the J call TRBJ2-3; maybe TRBD1 (5 bases). CDR3 length: 12 amino acids. Germline CDR1 MNHEY, CDR2 SVGAGI. V dropped 5 bases and J dropped 6 bases, with 9 bases sitting between them. In DNA, the CDR3 is TGTGCCAGCAGTCCCAAGGGGGATACGCAGTATTTT. Translation: CASSPKGDTQYF.

This clonotype has only a few counts. V gene TRBV6-2 or TRBV6-3 combines with J gene TRBJ2-6; the D gene is possibly TRBD1 (5 bases). The V gene lost 11 bases and the J gene lost 1 base, with 9 bases spanning the gap. The CDR3 has 13 amino acids. Germline V lookup: CDR1 MNHEY, CDR2 SVGEGT. This CDR3 reads CAGAVSGANVLTF. CDR3 bases: TGTGCCGGGGCCGTATCTGGGGCCAACGTCCTGACTTTC.

The rearrangement uses TRBV18 and TRBJ2-3; unclear D gene. The CDR3 is 10 amino acids. Germline V lookup: CDR1 KGHSH, CDR2 LQKENI. The CDR3 nucleotides are TGTGCGACTAGCACAGATACGCAGTATTTT. This gives the protein CATSTDTQYF.

The chain has TRBV6-2 or TRBV6-3 and TRBJ2-5, with 10 bases fitting TRBD2. CDR1 is MNHEY and CDR2 is SVGEGT in the germline V gene. The CDR3 totals 13 residues. With V trimmed by 10 bases and J by 5 bases, 7 bases remained unmatched. The CDR3 DNA sequence: TGTGCCACCGCCGGGACTAGCGTCGAGACCCAGTACTTC. Its protein product is CATAGTSVETQYF.